The clone carrying this TCR beta chain was recorded at least ten times. What it binds is unknown. The source of the PBMCs was 10 ml of fresh peripheral blood. Amplification of TCR beta CDR3 regions used RNA as the template. Researchers ran a first-round RT-PCR on the TCR CDR3 using the HTBI primer set. TCRdb re-called the multiplex PCR reads through MiXCR, storing one row per CDR3 protein. The sample includes 300,000 to 450,000 distinct CDR3 sequences, about 14% seen only once; the top ten take around 10%. The germline V and J ends were trimmed by 6 bases and 3 bases, with 12 bases remaining between them. The CDR3 totals 14 residues. This sample is part of a study of T cells in Graves' hyperthyroidism and ophthalmopathy. Findings of the study overall: Most thyroid clonotypes with frequency above 0.001 were detected in blood. A 13 V-J model separated ophthalmopathy from stable hyperthyroidism.

This rearrangement joins TRBV12-3 or TRBV12-4 to TRBJ2-1; D perhaps matches TRBD2 (6 bases). The sequence was collected from a woman aged 60-75 years with Graves' hyperthyroidism. Sequencing was done on a sample of blood. The CDR3 loop is CASRVRDGYNEQFF. The CDR3 DNA sequence: TGTGCCAGCAGAGTGCGGGACGGCTACAATGAGCAGTTCTTC.